This T cell receptor (beta chain) was profiled in a study of T-cell reconstitution after alpha-beta-depleted transplantation in children. The CDR3 totals 15 residues. The germline gives CDR1 SGHTA, CDR2 FQGNSA. Unmatched junction bases numbered 4, after V lost 4 bases and J lost 2 bases. Unique molecular identifiers featured in how the TCRbeta library was prepared. TCRdb reprocessed the PCR reads via MiXCR and lists one record per CDR3 protein. Of about 580,000 distinct CDR3 sequences listed, more than 20% are singletons. This rearrangement joins TRBV7-2 to TRBJ2-1; TRBD2 agrees at 8 bases. The sequence came from a boy less than two years old who had a stem cell transplant for acute myeloid leukemia, so the T cells may come from the graft donor. The sequencing here drew on PBMCs, mostly from graft donor cells, taken 360 days after TCRalphabeta/CD19-depleted stem cell transplant. The CDR3 loop is CASSSTGGPYNEQFF. Written as DNA, the CDR3 is TGTGCCAGCAGCTCGACGGGGGGGCCCTACAATGAGCAGTTCTTC.